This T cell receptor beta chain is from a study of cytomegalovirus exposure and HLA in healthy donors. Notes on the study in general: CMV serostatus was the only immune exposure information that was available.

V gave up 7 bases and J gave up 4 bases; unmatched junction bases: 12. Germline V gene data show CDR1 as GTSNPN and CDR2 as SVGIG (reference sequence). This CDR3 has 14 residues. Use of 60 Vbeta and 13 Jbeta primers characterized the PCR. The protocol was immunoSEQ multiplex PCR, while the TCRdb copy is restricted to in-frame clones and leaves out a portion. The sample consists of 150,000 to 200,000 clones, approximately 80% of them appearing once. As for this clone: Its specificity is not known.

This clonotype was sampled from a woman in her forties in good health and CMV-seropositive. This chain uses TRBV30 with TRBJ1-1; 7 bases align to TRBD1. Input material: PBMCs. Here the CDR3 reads CAYLKTGSGTEAFF. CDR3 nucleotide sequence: TGTGCCTACCTGAAGACAGGGTCTGGCACTGAAGCTTTCTTT.